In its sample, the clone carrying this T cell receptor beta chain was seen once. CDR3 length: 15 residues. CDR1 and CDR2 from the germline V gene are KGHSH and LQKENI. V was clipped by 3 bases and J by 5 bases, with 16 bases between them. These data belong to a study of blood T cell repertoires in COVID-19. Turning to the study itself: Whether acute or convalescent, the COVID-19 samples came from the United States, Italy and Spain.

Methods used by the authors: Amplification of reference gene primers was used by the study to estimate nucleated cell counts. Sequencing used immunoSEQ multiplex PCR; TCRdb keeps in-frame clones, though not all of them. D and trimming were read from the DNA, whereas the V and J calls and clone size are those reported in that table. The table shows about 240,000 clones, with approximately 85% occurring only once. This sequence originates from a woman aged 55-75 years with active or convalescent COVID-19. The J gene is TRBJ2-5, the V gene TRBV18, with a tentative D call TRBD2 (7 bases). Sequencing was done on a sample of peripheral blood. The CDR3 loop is CASSPQPGGKETQYF. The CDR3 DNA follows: TGTGCCAGCTCACCGCAGCCGGGGGGCAAGGAGACCCAGTACTTC.